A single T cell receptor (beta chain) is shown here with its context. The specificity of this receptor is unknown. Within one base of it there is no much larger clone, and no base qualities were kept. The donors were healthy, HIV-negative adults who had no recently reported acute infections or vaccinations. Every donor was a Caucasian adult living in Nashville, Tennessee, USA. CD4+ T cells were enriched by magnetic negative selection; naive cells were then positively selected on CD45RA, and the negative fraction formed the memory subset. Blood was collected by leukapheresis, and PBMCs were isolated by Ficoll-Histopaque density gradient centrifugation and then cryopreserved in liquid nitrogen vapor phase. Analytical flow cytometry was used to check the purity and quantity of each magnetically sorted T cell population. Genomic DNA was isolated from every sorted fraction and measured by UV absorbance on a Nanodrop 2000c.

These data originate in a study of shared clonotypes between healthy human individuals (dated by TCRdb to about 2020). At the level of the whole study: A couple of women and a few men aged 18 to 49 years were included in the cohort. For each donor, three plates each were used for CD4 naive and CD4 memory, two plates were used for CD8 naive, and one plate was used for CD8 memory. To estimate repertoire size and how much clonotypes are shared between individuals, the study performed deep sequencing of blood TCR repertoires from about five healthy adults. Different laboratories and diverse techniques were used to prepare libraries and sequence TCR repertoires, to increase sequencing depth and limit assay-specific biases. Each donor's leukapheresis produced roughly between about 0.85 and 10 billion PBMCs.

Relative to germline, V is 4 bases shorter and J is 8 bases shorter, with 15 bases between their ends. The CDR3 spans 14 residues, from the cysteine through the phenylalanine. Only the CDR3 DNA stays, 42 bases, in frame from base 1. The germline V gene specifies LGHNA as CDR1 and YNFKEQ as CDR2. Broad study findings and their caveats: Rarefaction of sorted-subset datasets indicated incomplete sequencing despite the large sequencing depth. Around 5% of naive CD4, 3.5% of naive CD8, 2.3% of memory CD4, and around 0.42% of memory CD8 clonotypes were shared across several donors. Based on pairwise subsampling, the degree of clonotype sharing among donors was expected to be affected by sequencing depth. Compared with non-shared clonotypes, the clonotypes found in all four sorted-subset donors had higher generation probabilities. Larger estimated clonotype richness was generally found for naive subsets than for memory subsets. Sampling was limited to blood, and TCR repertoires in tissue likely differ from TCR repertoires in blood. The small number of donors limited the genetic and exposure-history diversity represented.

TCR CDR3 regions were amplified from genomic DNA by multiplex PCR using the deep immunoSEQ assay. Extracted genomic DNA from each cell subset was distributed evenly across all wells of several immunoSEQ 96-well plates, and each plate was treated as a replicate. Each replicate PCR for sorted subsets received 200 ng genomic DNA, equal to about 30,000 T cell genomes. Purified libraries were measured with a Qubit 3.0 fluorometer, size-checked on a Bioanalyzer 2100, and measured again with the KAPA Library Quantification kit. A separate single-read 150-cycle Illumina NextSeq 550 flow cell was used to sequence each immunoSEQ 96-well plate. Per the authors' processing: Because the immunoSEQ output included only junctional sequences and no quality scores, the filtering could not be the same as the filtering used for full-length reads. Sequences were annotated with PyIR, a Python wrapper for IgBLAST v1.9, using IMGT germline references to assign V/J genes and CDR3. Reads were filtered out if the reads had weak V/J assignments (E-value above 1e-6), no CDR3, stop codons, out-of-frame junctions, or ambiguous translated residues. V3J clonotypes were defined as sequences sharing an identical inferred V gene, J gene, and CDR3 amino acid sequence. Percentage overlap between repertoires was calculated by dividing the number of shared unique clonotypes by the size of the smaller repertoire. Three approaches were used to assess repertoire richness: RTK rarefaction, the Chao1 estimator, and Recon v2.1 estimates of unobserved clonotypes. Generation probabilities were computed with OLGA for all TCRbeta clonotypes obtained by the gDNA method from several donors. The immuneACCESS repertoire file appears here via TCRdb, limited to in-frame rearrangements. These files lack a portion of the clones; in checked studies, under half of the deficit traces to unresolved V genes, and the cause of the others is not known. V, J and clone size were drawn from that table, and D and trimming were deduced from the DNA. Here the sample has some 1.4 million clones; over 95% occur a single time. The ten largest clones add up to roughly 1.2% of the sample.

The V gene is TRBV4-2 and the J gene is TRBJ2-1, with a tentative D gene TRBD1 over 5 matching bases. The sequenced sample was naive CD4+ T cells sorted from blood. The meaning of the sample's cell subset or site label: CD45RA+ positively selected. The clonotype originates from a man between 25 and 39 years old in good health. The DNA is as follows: TGTGCCAGCAGCCCCCACCCCCTCAGGGATGAGCAGTTCTTC. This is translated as CASSPHPLRDEQFF.